This T cell receptor beta chain was identified during a study of T-cell reconstitution after alpha-beta-depleted transplantation in children. Study outcomes and limitations: Elevated TCRbeta diversity at day 60 was traced, in some patients, to surviving recipient T cells and thymic progenitors. Several hundred expanded graft clones reportedly supplied alpha-beta T cells about two months after transplant. T-cell counts and diversity at one year post-transplant came mainly from newly produced T cells.

Unique molecular identifiers were used to barcode this TCRbeta library. TCRdb independently ran MiXCR on the PCR reads; one entry per CDR3 protein. The table shows 300,000 to 350,000 distinct CDR3 sequences, with around 25% occurring only once. The germline gives CDR1 MNHEY, CDR2 SMNVEV (reference sequence). The CDR3 extends over 15 amino acids. V gave up 4 bases and J gave up 3 bases, with 16 bases separating them. About this clonotype itself: The target antigen is unknown.

This clonotype originated in a male patient younger than 18 who had a stem cell transplant for acute lymphoblastic leukemia, so the T cells may come from the graft donor. The sample in question was PBMCs, mostly from graft donor cells, obtained 180 days after TCRalphabeta/CD19-depleted stem cell transplant. The chain couples TRBV27 to TRBJ2-7; D is possibly TRBD1 (5 bases). This chain's CDR3 is CASSSRDQGFYEQYF. The DNA for the CDR3 is TGTGCCAGCAGTTCACGAGATCAGGGATTCTACGAGCAGTACTTC.